This TCR beta chain stems from a study of CD8 T cells in Susac syndrome. General study results and limits: Regarding the TCR sequencing and HLA analysis, the study admitted that a relatively small number of individuals were involved.

From blood CD8+ and CD4+ T cells, the TCR beta chain was sequenced. Points on this clonotype: What it binds is unknown.

cDNA came from around 0.5 to 1 ug RNA primed by random hexamers. The authors amplified TCR beta CDR3 across 54 Vbeta and 13 Jbeta using immunoSEQ multiplex PCR. TCRdb reprocessed the immunoSEQ multiplex PCR reads with MiXCR, giving one entry per CDR3 protein. The table lists under 550,000 distinct CDR3 sequences, 75% to 90% of them singletons. The sample comprised CD8+ T cells from PBMCs. This TCR was sampled from a human donor with multiple sclerosis.

The CDR3: CASSYGGYSYEQYF. The CDR3 DNA follows: TGTGCCAGCAGTTACGGGGGTTACTCCTACGAGCAGTACTTC. The rearrangement joins TRBV6-5 to TRBJ2-7, with D perhaps being TRBD1 or TRBD2 (5 bases each). This CDR3 is 14 amino acids long. Germline CDR1 MNHEY, CDR2 SVGAGI. Trimming stripped 2 bases from V and 0 bases from J, with 8 bases between.